These 32 T cell receptor beta chains were sequenced from one sample in a study of T-cell memory formation after mild COVID-19. Via MiXCR, TCRdb re-called the 5' RACE reads, giving one row per CDR3 protein. The sample shows a few hundred thousand distinct CDR3 sequences, roughly 23% of them seen only once. The sequencing sample was made of PBMCs or a T cell subset sorted from them (not recorded which). The receptor source for this set is an adult woman who had mild COVID-19 (a few samples of this study predate the infection). Cell type and time point are not known.

The chain couples TRBV4-1 to TRBJ2-3; D gene ambiguous. Germline CDR1 reads MGHRA; CDR2 reads YSYEKL. CDR3 size: 11 residues. The V end lost 8 bases, the J end lost 6 bases, and 9 bases lay between the germline ends. CDR3 DNA: TGCGCCAGCTCGATGCAGGATACGCAGTATTTT. Amino acids: CASSMQDTQYF.

The J gene is TRBJ1-1, the V gene TRBV7-9; tentative D call: TRBD1 (5 bases). Trimming stripped 7 bases from V and 1 base from J, with 10 bases between. This CDR3 region has 13 residues. Germline V CDR1 and CDR2: SEHNR, FQNEAQ (reference sequence). In nucleotides, the CDR3 is TGTGCCAGCACCTCGAGGGGGAACACTGAAGCTTTCTTT. It specifies CASTSRGNTEAFF.

The chain has TRBV5-4 and TRBJ2-3; unclear D gene. V was pared by 6 bases and J by 0 bases, with 11 bases between. This CDR3 spans 14 amino acids. The V gene's germline CDR1 is SGHNT and CDR2 YYREEE (reference sequence). The CDR3: CASMVGTSTDTQYF. The CDR3 region has the DNA TGTGCCAGCATGGTCGGTACTAGCACAGATACGCAGTATTTT.

The rearrangement links TRBV29-1 to TRBJ1-4; D is unclear. This CDR3 comprises 11 residues. Germline V gene lookup returns CDR1 SQVTM and CDR2 ANQGSEA. The CDR3 bases are TGCACCTACATGGCTAATGAAAAACTGTTTTTT. It is translated as CTYMANEKLFF. The full variable domain, its missing parts supplied by reference TRBV29-1 and TRBJ1-4, is SAVISQKPSRDICQRGTSLTIQCQVDSQVTMMFWYRQQPGQSLTLIATANQGSEATYESGFVIDKFPISRPNLTFSTLTVSNMSPEDSSIYLCTYMANEKLFFGSGTQLSVL.

The gene calls are TRBV7-9 and TRBJ2-5; D possibly matches TRBD1 or TRBD2 (5 bases each). CDR1 is SEHNR, CDR2 FQNEAQ, per germline (reference sequence). This CDR3 contains 18 residues. Trimming shortened V by 0 bases and J by 5 bases, and 22 bases separated the two germline ends. DNA for the CDR3: TGTGCCAGCAGCTTAGCGCCATCCTCCGGGACCATCGGGGAGACCCAGTACTTC. It codes for CASSLAPSSGTIGETQYF.

This clonotype has just a few counts. The chain joins TRBV20-1 to TRBJ2-5, with D unclear. Germline CDR1 is DFQATT and CDR2 is SNEGSKA (reference sequence). The CDR3 totals 12 residues. V lost 3 bases to trimming and J lost 2 bases, with 7 bases between them. The DNA for the CDR3 is TGCAGTGCTAGCGGTAGGCAAGAGACCCAGTACTTC. Residues: CSASGRQETQYF.

The gene calls are TRBV7-9 and TRBJ2-7; D is perhaps TRBD1 or TRBD2 (5 bases each). Germline V gene lookup returns CDR1 SEHNR and CDR2 FQNEAQ (reference sequence). Deletions cut 1 base from V and 3 bases from J, with 16 bases between. The CDR3 is 16 residues long. The CDR3 nucleotides read TGTGCCAGCAGCTTAGTTGGGACCGAGAAATTCTACGAGCAGTACTTC. It encodes CASSLVGTEKFYEQYF.

In this sample, this clonotype turned up a few times. This chain connects TRBV4-2 to TRBJ2-2; TRBD2 agrees at 15 bases. Germline V gives CDR1 LGHNA, CDR2 YNFKEQ. The CDR3 is 19 residues long. V lost 4 bases and J lost 5; bases outside the gene matches: 11. The CDR3 sequence is CASSPSGTSGRLLTGELFF. DNA for the CDR3: TGTGCCAGCAGCCCTTCCGGGACTAGCGGGAGGTTGCTAACCGGGGAGCTGTTTTTT.

This clonotype has only a few counts. The chain combines TRBV7-2 with TRBJ2-7; 7 bases agree with TRBD2. V lost 2 bases to trimming and J lost 8 bases; unmatched junction nucleotides: 6. The germline CDR1 and CDR2 sequences are SGHTA and FQGNSA. This CDR3 spans 13 amino acids. DNA of the CDR3: TGTGCCAGCAGCTTACTCCAGGGACTACAGCAGTACTTC. It specifies CASSLLQGLQQYF.

This sequence joins TRBV24-1 and TRBJ2-3; 8 nucleotides match TRBD1. Germline assignment: CDR1 KGHDR and CDR2 SFDVKD. The CDR3 is 14 amino acids. V lost 3 bases, J lost 4 bases, and 2 bases stayed unmatched. CDR3 protein: CATSDPTGADTQYF. The CDR3 coding sequence is TGTGCCACCAGTGATCCGACAGGGGCAGATACGCAGTATTTT.

In this sample, this clonotype turned up a few times. The V and J genes are TRBV6-2 or TRBV6-3 and TRBJ1-1, with D unclear. Trimming left V 3 bases short and J 0 bases short, with 8 bases between. This CDR3 has 14 amino acids. Germline V gene sequence: CDR1 MNHEY, CDR2 SVGEGT. DNA of the CDR3: TGTGCCAGCAGTTATGTGGTTATGAACACTGAAGCTTTCTTT. This translates into CASSYVVMNTEAFF.

The sample holds a few counts of this clonotype. The rearrangement links TRBV5-1 to TRBJ2-2, with TRBD2 matching over 13 bases. The germline gives CDR1 SGHRS, CDR2 YFSETQ. The CDR3 runs to 17 residues. V dropped 7 bases and J dropped 6; count of bases not matched to a gene: 12. The CDR3 loop reads CASRKLAGGRNPGELFF. CDR3 nucleotides: TGCGCCAGCCGCAAACTAGCGGGGGGGCGAAACCCCGGGGAGCTGTTTTTT. Filled out from reference TRBV5-1 and TRBJ2-2, the complete variable domain reads KAGVTQTPRYLIKTRGQQVTLSCSPISGHRSVSWYQQTPGQGLQFLFEYFSETQRNKGNFPGRFSGRQFSNSRSEMNVSTLELGDSALYLCASRKLAGGRNPGELFFGEGSRLTVL.

The chain couples TRBV20-1 to TRBJ2-5; 14 nucleotides line up with TRBD2. Losses at the gene ends were 6 bases for V and 5 bases for J; bases not matched to a gene: 5. Germline assignment: CDR1 DFQATT and CDR2 SNEGSKA (reference sequence). The CDR3 is 14 amino acids. The CDR3 here is CSAGLAGVAETQYF. The DNA of the CDR3 is TGCAGTGCGGGACTAGCGGGGGTTGCCGAGACCCAGTACTTC.

This chain connects TRBV13 to TRBJ2-1, with TRBD1 matching 7 bases. Germline CDR1 reads PRHDT; CDR2 reads FYEKMQ (reference sequence). V dropped 5 bases and J dropped 0; count of bases not matched to a gene: 4. The CDR3 has 15 residues. CDR3 sequence (DNA): TGTGCCAGCAGCGATGACAGGGTCTCCTACAATGAGCAGTTCTTC. It encodes CASSDDRVSYNEQFF.

The chain joins TRBV20-1 to TRBJ2-1, with TRBD2 matching 8 bases. With V trimmed by 5 bases and J by 4 bases, 4 bases remained unmatched. Germline CDR1 and CDR2: DFQATT and SNEGSKA (reference sequence). The CDR3 totals 13 residues. The CDR3: CSAQREFYNEQFF. In nucleotides, the CDR3 is TGCAGTGCTCAGCGGGAGTTTTACAATGAGCAGTTCTTC.

This clonotype was seen repeatedly, ten times or more. V usage is TRBV2 and J usage is TRBJ1-1, with 8 bases aligning to TRBD1. The CDR3 is 15 amino acids. The J segment lost 3 bases and the V segment lost 3 bases, leaving 6 bases of the junction unmatched. Germline CDR1 and CDR2: SNHLY and FYNNEI. The CDR3 coding sequence is TGTGCCAGCAGTGACCTCAGGGGGCAGTACACTGAAGCTTTCTTT. Protein sequence: CASSDLRGQYTEAFF.

This clonotype appeared many times. J is TRBJ1-5 and V is TRBV20-1, with a weak D call TRBD1 (5 bases). The V end was cut by 6 bases, the J end by 0 bases, with 18 bases between. Germline V CDR1 and CDR2: DFQATT, SNEGSKA (reference sequence). The CDR3 sequence is 16 residues long. The CDR3 region has the DNA TGCAGTGCCCCCGGGGGGTCGGCTTATAGCAATCAGCCCCAGCATTTT. This gives the protein CSAPGGSAYSNQPQHF.

About this clonotype itself: A junction boundary mismatches the germline segment, possibly from a read error. The CDR3 DNA reads as TGTGCTAGCAGCCCTACGGGGGGGAGTGGCAATGAGCAGTTCTTC. This gives the protein CASSPTGGSGNEQFF. The chain carries TRBV7-7 and TRBJ2-1; 8 bases map to TRBD2. Looked up from germline, CDR1 is SSHAT and CDR2 is FNYEAQ (reference sequence). CDR3 length: 15 amino acids.

V and J are TRBV11-1 and TRBJ1-1; the match to TRBD1 covers 9 bases. V lost 4 bases and J lost 1; bases outside the gene matches: 4. This CDR3 region has 15 residues. Looked up from germline, CDR1 is SGHAT and CDR2 is FQDESV (reference sequence). CDR3 sequence (DNA): TGTGCCAGCAGCTGGGGACAGGGAGCGAACACTGAAGCTTTCTTT. This gives the protein CASSWGQGANTEAFF.

The chain joins TRBV18 to TRBJ1-1; tentatively, D is TRBD1 (5 bases). The germline V gene has CDR1 KGHSH and CDR2 LQKENI. The length of the CDR3 is 15 residues. The V and J ends lost 2 bases and 0 bases respectively, with 10 bases between them. CDR3 coding DNA: TGTGCCAGCTCACCAGGGACCACCCTGAACACTGAAGCTTTCTTT. Protein product: CASSPGTTLNTEAFF.

The gene calls are TRBV15 and TRBJ2-7; D may be TRBD1 (5 bases). Germline CDR1 and CDR2: LNHNV and YYDKDF (reference sequence). Trimming removed 1 base from V and 2 bases from J, with 6 bases in between. The CDR3 extends over 13 amino acids. The chain's CDR3 is CATSRGQTYEQYF. Here the CDR3 DNA reads TGTGCCACCAGCAGAGGACAGACCTACGAGCAGTACTTC.

The chain carries TRBV7-8 and TRBJ2-3; D not resolved. Trimming removed 1 base from V and 2 bases from J, with 10 bases in between. CDR1 is SGHVS and CDR2 is FQNEAQ in the germline V gene. The CDR3 totals 15 residues. CDR3 sequence (DNA): TGTGCCAGCAGCTTAGGTTACATATCCACAGATACGCAGTATTTT. Its translation: CASSLGYISTDTQYF.

In its sample, this clonotype was seen once. The chain joins TRBV12-3 or TRBV12-4 to TRBJ2-7; perhaps TRBD1 as D (6 bases). The CDR3 totals 15 residues. The V and J ends lost 6 bases and 4 bases respectively, with 19 bases between them. CDR3 sequence reads: CASRYGRDTIYEQYF. CDR3 bases: TGTGCCAGCAGGTATGGCCGGGACACTATATACGAGCAGTACTTC.

J is TRBJ2-1 and V is TRBV29-1; unclear D gene. The germline V gene encodes CDR1 SQVTM and CDR2 ANQGSEA. V lost 7 bases and J 0 bases, leaving 13 bases between the germline ends. This CDR3 has 14 residues. The CDR3 DNA sequence: TGCAGCGAGACGACCCGGAGCTCCTACAATGAGCAGTTCTTC. This translates into CSETTRSSYNEQFF.

This chain connects TRBV5-4 to TRBJ2-5; D tentatively fits TRBD1 or TRBD2 (5 bases each). Trimming pared 1 base from V and 5 bases from J, leaving 9 bases between. Germline V lookup: CDR1 SGHNT, CDR2 YYREEE (reference sequence). The CDR3 runs 13 residues. The CDR3 sequence is CASSLKGEETQYF. CDR3 coding DNA: TGTGCCAGCAGCTTGAAAGGGGAGGAGACCCAGTACTTC.

This clonotype was picked up a small number of times. The chain carries TRBV7-9 and TRBJ2-2; no reliable D call. Trimming took 3 bases from V and 0 from J, leaving 5 bases between them. This CDR3 is 14 amino acids long. Germline CDR1 and CDR2: SEHNR and FQNEAQ (reference sequence). CDR3 sequence: CASSFTPNTGELFF. The CDR3 DNA is TGTGCCAGCAGCTTTACACCGAACACCGGGGAGCTGTTTTTT. Supplemented by reference TRBV7-9 and TRBJ2-2, the full variable domain reads DTGVSQNPRHKITKRGQNVTFRCDPISEHNRLYWYRQTLGQGPEFLTYFQNEAQLEKSRLLSDRFSAERPKGSFSTLEIQRTEQGDSAMYLCASSFTPNTGELFFGEGSRLTVL.

The chain has TRBV6-5 and TRBJ1-3; 8 positions match TRBD1. This CDR3 is built from 13 residues. J gave up 4 bases and V 6 bases, and 2 bases lay outside the gene matches. CDR1 is MNHEY, CDR2 SVGAGI, per germline. This chain's CDR3 is CASSRDRGNTIYF. The CDR3 DNA reads TGTGCCAGCAGCCGGGACAGGGGAAACACCATATATTTT.

The rearrangement uses TRBV24-1 and TRBJ1-5; possibly TRBD1 for D (6 bases). The V and J ends lost 5 bases and 0 bases respectively, with 25 bases between them. This CDR3 is built from 20 residues. CDR1 KGHDR and CDR2 SFDVKD come from the germline V gene. Here the CDR3 DNA reads TGTGCCACCAGTGCCCTCCTTTTTGACCTAAGGGGGGATAGCAATCAGCCCCAGCATTTT. It codes for CATSALLFDLRGDSNQPQHF.

This clonotype was counted between two and nine times. This sequence joins TRBV12-3 or TRBV12-4 and TRBJ2-1; D is undetermined. The CDR3 covers 13 residues. Trimming shortened V by 10 bases and J by 0 bases, and 10 bases separated the two germline ends. The CDR3 protein is CAIGPGSYNEQFF. In DNA form, the CDR3 reads TGTGCCATAGGTCCCGGCTCCTACAATGAGCAGTTCTTC.

CDR3 region: CASSPGAGNTDTQYF. As DNA, the CDR3 is TGTGCCAGCAGCCCTGGCGCGGGCAACACAGATACGCAGTATTTT. The gene calls are TRBV7-2 and TRBJ2-3; D perhaps matches TRBD2 (5 bases). Germline V gene lookup returns CDR1 SGHTA and CDR2 FQGNSA. Trimming removed 5 bases from V and 2 bases from J, with 14 bases in between. The CDR3 covers 15 residues. The whole variable domain, remainder taken from reference TRBV7-2 and TRBJ2-3, is GAGVSQSPSNKVTEKGKDVELRCDPISGHTALYWYRQSLGQGLEFLIYFQGNSAPDKSGLPSDRFSAERTGGSVSTLTIQRTQQEDSAVYLCASSPGAGNTDTQYFGPGTRLTVL.

V gene TRBV19 combines with J gene TRBJ2-1, with 8 bases matching TRBD2. The CDR3 runs to 14 residues. The germline CDR1 and CDR2 sequences are LNHDA and SQIVND (reference sequence). Germline trimming cut 5 bases from V and 2 bases from J; bases unmatched to any gene: 2. CDR3 DNA sequence: TGTGCCAGTAGTGGGGGACTAGCCTACAATGAGCAGTTCTTC. As protein: CASSGGLAYNEQFF.

The DNA of the CDR3 is TGTGCCAGCAGTTATACCTCGGGTGGAAAACTGTTTTTT. The encoded protein is CASSYTSGGKLFF. The chain links TRBV6-5 to TRBJ1-4; D remains unclear. CDR1 is MNHEY and CDR2 is SVGAGI in the germline V gene. The CDR3 length is 13 residues. V dropped 3 bases and J dropped 10 bases, with 12 bases sitting between them.